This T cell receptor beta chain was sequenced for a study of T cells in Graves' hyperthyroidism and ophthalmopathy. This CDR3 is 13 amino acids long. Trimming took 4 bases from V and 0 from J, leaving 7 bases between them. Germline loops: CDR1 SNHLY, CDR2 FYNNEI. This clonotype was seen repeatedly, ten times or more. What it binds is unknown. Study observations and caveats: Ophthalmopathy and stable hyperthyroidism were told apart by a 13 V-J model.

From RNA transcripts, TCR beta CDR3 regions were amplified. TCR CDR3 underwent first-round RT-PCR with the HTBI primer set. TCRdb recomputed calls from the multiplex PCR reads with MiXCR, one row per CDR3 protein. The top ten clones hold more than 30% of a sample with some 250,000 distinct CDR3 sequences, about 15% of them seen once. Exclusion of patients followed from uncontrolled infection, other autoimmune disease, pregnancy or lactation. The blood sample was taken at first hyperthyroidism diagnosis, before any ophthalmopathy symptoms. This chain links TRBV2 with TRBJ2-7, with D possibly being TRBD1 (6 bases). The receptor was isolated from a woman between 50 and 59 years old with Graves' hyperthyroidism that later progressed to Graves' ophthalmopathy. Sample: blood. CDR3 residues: CASSGDISYEQYF. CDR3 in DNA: TGTGCCAGCAGTGGGGACATCTCCTACGAGCAGTACTTC.